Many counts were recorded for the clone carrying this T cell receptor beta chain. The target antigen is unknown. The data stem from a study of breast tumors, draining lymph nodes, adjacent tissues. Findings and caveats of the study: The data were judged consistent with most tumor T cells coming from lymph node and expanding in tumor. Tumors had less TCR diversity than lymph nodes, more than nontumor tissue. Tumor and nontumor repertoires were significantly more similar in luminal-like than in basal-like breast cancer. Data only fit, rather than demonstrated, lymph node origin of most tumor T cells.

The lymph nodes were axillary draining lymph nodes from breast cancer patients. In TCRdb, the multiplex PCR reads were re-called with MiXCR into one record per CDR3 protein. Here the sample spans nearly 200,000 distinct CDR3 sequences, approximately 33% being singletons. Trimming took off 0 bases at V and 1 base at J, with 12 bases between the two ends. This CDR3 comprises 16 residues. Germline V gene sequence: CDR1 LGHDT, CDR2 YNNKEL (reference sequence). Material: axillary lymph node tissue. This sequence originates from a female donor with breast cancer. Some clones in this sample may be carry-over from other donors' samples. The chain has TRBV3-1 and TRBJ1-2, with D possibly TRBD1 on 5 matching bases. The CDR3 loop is CASSQDPGGINYGYTF. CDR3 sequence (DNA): TGTGCCAGCAGCCAAGATCCGGGGGGTATTAACTATGGCTACACCTTC.